The subject of this entry is one TCR beta chain. As yet, its antigen is unknown. This entry comes from a study of T cells in Graves' hyperthyroidism and ophthalmopathy. Study outcomes and limitations: Onset of ophthalmopathy came a median 6.5 months after the model predicted it.

The CDR3 is 14 amino acids. The V gene's germline CDR1 is SGHTA and CDR2 FQGNSA. Deletions cut 3 bases from V and 3 bases from J, with 10 bases between. Criteria for exclusion of patients were uncontrolled infection, other autoimmune disease, pregnancy or lactation. Clinicians diagnosed patients from clinical symptoms, serum thyroxine and TRAb, thyroid ultrasound and orbital computed tomography. RNA transcripts provided the source from which TCR beta CDR3 regions were amplified. First-round RT-PCR with HTBI primers amplified the TCR CDR3 region. TCRdb recomputed calls from the multiplex PCR reads with MiXCR, one row per CDR3 protein. This table holds 490,000 or so distinct CDR3 sequences, around 50% found once.

The J gene is TRBJ2-3, the V gene TRBV7-2; D ambiguous. The clonotype was recovered from an adult woman with Graves' disease, either hyperthyroidism or ophthalmopathy (not recorded which). Specimen: peripheral blood or thyroid tissue (not recorded which). CDR3 loop: CASSFTRGTDTQYF. CDR3 sequence (DNA): TGTGCCAGCAGCTTTACGAGAGGAACAGATACGCAGTATTTT. Drawing the rest from reference TRBV7-2 and TRBJ2-3, the complete variable domain is GAGVSQSPSNKVTEKGKDVELRCDPISGHTALYWYRQSLGQGLEFLIYFQGNSAPDKSGLPSDRFSAERTGGSVSTLTIQRTQQEDSAVYLCASSFTRGTDTQYFGPGTRLTVL.